Listed here are 15 T cell receptor beta chains from one sample, sequenced in a study of blood T cells in healthy people across ages. A second about 7 to 11 cycle PCR used barcoded and J-beta primers. TCRdb used MiXCR to reprocess the 5' RACE reads, holding one entry per CDR3 protein. The sample shows some 550,000 distinct CDR3 sequences, around 48% of them seen only once. The sequencing sample was made of blood. The receptors come from a man at least 80 years old in good health.

A word on this clonotype: A much larger clone lies one base from this, so it may be a read error. The rearrangement links TRBV6-2 or TRBV6-3 to TRBJ2-6, with D tentatively TRBD1 or TRBD2 (6 bases each). The CDR3 contains 15 residues. Deletions cut 6 bases from V and 2 bases from J, with 11 bases between. Germline V gene data show CDR1 as MNHEY and CDR2 as SVGEGT. The CDR3 sequence is CASRPGGAGANVLTF. In DNA form, the CDR3 reads TGTGCCAGCAGACCCGGGGGCGCTGGGGCCAACGTCCTGACTTTC.

This clonotype was seen more than once but under ten times. The chain employs TRBV3-1 and TRBJ2-7, with TRBD2 matching 14 bases. V was pared by 7 bases and J by 3 bases, with 5 bases of the junction left unmatched. Germline V lookup: CDR1 LGHDT, CDR2 YNNKEL (reference sequence). CDR3 length: 15 amino acids. In DNA form, the CDR3 reads TGTGCCAGCACCCTTGGACTAGCGGGAGGCTACGAGCAGTACTTC. Translating it yields CASTLGLAGGYEQYF.

The CDR3 DNA follows: TGTGCCAGCAGCCCCGGGACAGCATGGGATACGCAGTATTTT. It codes for CASSPGTAWDTQYF. This chain connects TRBV7-3 to TRBJ2-3; 7 bases are shared with TRBD1. V was clipped by 5 bases and J by 6 bases; unmatched bases: 8. Germline V gives CDR1 SGHTA, CDR2 FQGTGA. The CDR3 contains 14 residues.

The V call is TRBV15, the J call TRBJ2-2; D uncertain. The CDR3 length is 16 residues. Trimming pared 1 base from V and 1 base from J, leaving 10 bases between. CDR1 is LNHNV, CDR2 YYDKDF, per germline (reference sequence). This CDR3 is CATSRVRFGNTGELFF. In DNA form, the CDR3 reads TGTGCCACCAGCAGAGTTCGGTTTGGGAACACCGGGGAGCTGTTTTTT.

This clonotype was seen many times. J is TRBJ2-7 and V is TRBV6-5, with 8 bases matching TRBD1. Trimming at V came to 5 bases and at J to 4 bases, leaving 7 bases not matched to a gene. This CDR3 contains 14 residues. Germline V gene sequence: CDR1 MNHEY, CDR2 SVGAGI. The CDR3 region has the DNA TGTGCCAGCAGTCGAGCAGGGGGCGGTTACGAGCAGTACTTC. Encoded protein: CASSRAGGGYEQYF.

The genes are TRBV7-2 and TRBJ1-1; weak D call: TRBD1 (5 bases). The CDR3 contains 14 residues. The V gene's germline CDR1 is SGHTA and CDR2 FQGNSA. V shed 4 bases and J shed 4 bases, with 13 bases lying between them. CDR3 region: CASSSLPGTTEAFF. The CDR3, as DNA: TGTGCCAGCAGCTCACTACCAGGGACCACTGAAGCTTTCTTT.

This clonotype was seen a few times. This sequence joins TRBV20-1 and TRBJ1-6; the D gene is possibly TRBD1 (6 bases). The ends were cut back, 3 bases at V and 8 bases at J, with 11 bases in the middle. This CDR3 contains 13 residues. Germline V gene data show CDR1 as DFQATT and CDR2 as SNEGSKA (reference sequence). The CDR3 spells CSASPNRDSPLHF. Written as DNA, the CDR3 is TGCAGTGCTAGCCCCAACAGGGATTCACCCCTCCACTTT.

The chain has TRBV6-2 or TRBV6-3 and TRBJ2-3; 10 positions agree with TRBD1. V lost 8 bases, J lost 3 bases, and 14 bases stayed unmatched. The V gene's germline CDR1 is MNHEY and CDR2 SVGEGT. CDR3 length: 17 residues. CDR3 in amino acids: CASGTPPRTGGTDTQYF. The DNA for the CDR3 is TGTGCCAGCGGCACCCCACCTAGGACAGGGGGTACAGATACGCAGTATTTT.

This chain connects TRBV7-2 to TRBJ2-3, with a possible D match to TRBD2 (5 bases). Germline values: CDR1 SGHTA, CDR2 FQGNSA. CDR3 size: 19 residues. Deletions cut 5 bases from V and 0 bases from J, with 24 bases between. CDR3 sequence (DNA): TGTGCCAGCAGCCGTCGCGACTATCCCGGAATGTCTAGCACAGATACGCAGTATTTT. Translated, it gives CASSRRDYPGMSSTDTQYF.

J is TRBJ2-1 and V is TRBV20-1, with D possibly being TRBD2 (6 bases). The V and J ends lost 6 bases and 0 bases respectively, with 18 bases between them. Germline V gene lookup returns CDR1 DFQATT and CDR2 SNEGSKA (reference sequence). The CDR3 totals 16 residues. The CDR3 protein is CSASTTLARSYNEQFF. As DNA, the CDR3 is TGCAGTGCCAGCACTACTCTAGCGCGCTCCTACAATGAGCAGTTCTTC.

The V and J genes are TRBV7-2 and TRBJ2-7; D unclear. This CDR3 is built from 14 residues. V lost 6 bases and J 0 bases, leaving 12 bases between the germline ends. Per germline, CDR1 SGHTA and CDR2 FQGNSA. DNA of the CDR3: TGTGCCAGCAGTTCGTTGTCTTTCTCCTACGAGCAGTACTTC. This codes for CASSSLSFSYEQYF.

The V gene is TRBV4-3, the J gene TRBJ1-6; 7 nucleotides match TRBD1. Looked up from germline, CDR1 is LGHNA and CDR2 is YSLEER. V trimming: 1 base; J trimming: 7 bases; junction bases outside the gene matches: 7. This CDR3 is built from 16 residues. CDR3 in DNA: TGCGCCAGCAGCCAAGCGCCTAGCAGGGGGAATTCACCCCTCCACTTT. It yields the protein CASSQAPSRGNSPLHF.

The chain combines TRBV18 with TRBJ2-7; D gene unclear. Germline V gene sequence: CDR1 KGHSH, CDR2 LQKENI. The CDR3 is 13 residues long. The V and J ends lost 2 bases and 5 bases respectively, with 10 bases between them. Here the CDR3 DNA reads TGTGCCAGCTCACCAGGGATTCAAGACGAGCAGTACTTC. Translated, it gives CASSPGIQDEQYF.

J is TRBJ2-5 and V is TRBV3-1; D gene unclear. Per the germline V gene, CDR1 is LGHDT and CDR2 is YNNKEL (reference sequence). Trimming pared 1 base from V and 0 bases from J, leaving 6 bases between. The CDR3 has 14 amino acids. The CDR3 nucleotides are TGTGCCAGCAGCCAAGTGGTCAACCAAGAGACCCAGTACTTC. Translating gives CASSQVVNQETQYF.

This clonotype was seen ten or more times. One junction end disagrees with the germline gene, perhaps due to a read error. The chain is built from TRBV7-7 and TRBJ2-5; 11 bases align to TRBD2. The CDR3 loop spans 15 amino acids. Germline CDR1 and CDR2: SSHAT and FNYEAQ (reference sequence). The CDR3: CASSLSSGRGETQYF. Here the CDR3 DNA reads TGTGCTAGCAGCTTAAGTAGCGGGAGGGGAGAGACCCAGTACTTC.